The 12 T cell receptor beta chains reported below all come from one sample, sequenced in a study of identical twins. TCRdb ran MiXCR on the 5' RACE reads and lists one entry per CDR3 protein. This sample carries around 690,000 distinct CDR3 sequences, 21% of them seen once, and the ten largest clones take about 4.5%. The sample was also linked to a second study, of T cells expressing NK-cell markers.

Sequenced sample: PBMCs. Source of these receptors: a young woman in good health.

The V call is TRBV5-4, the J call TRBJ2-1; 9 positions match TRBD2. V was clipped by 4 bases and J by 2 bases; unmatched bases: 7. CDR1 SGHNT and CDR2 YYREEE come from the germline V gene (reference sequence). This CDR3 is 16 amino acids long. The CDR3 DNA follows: TGTGCCAGCAGCCGAGCGGGAGGACCAACCTACAATGAGCAGTTCTTC. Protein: CASSRAGGPTYNEQFF.

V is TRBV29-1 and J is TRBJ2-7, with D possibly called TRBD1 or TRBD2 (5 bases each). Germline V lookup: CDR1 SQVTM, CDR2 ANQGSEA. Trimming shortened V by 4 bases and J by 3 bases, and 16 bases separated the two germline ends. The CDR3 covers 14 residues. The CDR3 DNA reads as TGCAGCGTTGGTGGGTTAAGGGACCGCTACGAGCAGTACTTC. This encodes CSVGGLRDRYEQYF.

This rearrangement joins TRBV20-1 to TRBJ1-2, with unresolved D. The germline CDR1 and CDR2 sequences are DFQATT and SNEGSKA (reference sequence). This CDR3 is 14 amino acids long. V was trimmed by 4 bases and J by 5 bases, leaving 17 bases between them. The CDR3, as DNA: TGCAGTGCTATCCGTCGGGATGAGGAATATGGCTACACCTTC. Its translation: CSAIRRDEEYGYTF.

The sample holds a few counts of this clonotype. The CDR3 DNA is TGTGCCAGCAGTCCCTTGACGGACAGGGCACACGAGCAGTACTTC. Residues: CASSPLTDRAHEQYF. V usage is TRBV7-9 and J usage is TRBJ2-7, with TRBD1 matching over 8 bases. Per the germline V gene, CDR1 is SEHNR and CDR2 is FQNEAQ (reference sequence). This CDR3 has 15 residues. With 6 bases clipped from V and 5 bases from J, the junction kept 12 bases outside the gene matches.

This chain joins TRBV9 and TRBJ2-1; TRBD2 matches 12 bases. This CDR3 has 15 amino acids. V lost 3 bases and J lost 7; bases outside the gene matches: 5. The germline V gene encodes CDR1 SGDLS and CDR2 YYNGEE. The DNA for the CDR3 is TGTGCCAGCAGCGCTAGCGGGAGGGCGGGTAATGAGCAGTTCTTC. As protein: CASSASGRAGNEQFF.

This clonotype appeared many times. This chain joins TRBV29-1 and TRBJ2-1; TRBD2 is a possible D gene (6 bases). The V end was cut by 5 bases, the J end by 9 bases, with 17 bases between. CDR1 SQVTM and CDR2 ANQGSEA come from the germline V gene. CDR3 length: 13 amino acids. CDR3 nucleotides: TGCAGCGTTAATAGCGGCCGTTTGCCTGAGCAGTTCTTC. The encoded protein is CSVNSGRLPEQFF.

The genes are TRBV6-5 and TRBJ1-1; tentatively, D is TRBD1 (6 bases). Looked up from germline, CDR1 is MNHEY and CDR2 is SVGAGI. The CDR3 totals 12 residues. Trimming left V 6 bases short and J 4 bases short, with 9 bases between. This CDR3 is CASRRDTTEAFF. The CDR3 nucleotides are TGTGCCAGCAGACGGGACACCACTGAAGCTTTCTTT.

CDR3 DNA: TGTGCCAGCAGCACGGACTTGGGCCCCTACAATGAGCAGTTCTTC. Translating gives CASSTDLGPYNEQFF. This sequence joins TRBV5-6 and TRBJ2-1; D might be TRBD2 (5 bases). V shed 4 bases and J shed 2 bases, with 13 bases lying between them. The CDR3 contains 15 residues. Germline V CDR1 and CDR2: SGHDT, YYEEEE.

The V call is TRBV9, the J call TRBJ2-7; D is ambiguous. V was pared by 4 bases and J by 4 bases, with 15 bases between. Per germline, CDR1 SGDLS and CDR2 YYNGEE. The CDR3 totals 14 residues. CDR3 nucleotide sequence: TGTGCCAGCAGCCCCTATGACATACCTTACGAGCAGTACTTC. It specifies CASSPYDIPYEQYF. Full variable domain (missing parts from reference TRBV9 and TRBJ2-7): DSGVTQTPKHLITATGQRVTLRCSPRSGDLSVYWYQQSLDQGLQFLIQYYNGEERAKGNILERFSAQQFPDLHSELNLSSLELGDSALYFCASSPYDIPYEQYFGPGTRLTVT.

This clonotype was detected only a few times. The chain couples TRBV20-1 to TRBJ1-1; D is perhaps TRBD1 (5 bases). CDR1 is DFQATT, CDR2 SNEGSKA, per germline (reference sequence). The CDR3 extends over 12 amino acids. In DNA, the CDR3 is TGCAGGGGAGAGGGACCGAACACTGAAGCTTTCTTT. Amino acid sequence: CRGEGPNTEAFF.

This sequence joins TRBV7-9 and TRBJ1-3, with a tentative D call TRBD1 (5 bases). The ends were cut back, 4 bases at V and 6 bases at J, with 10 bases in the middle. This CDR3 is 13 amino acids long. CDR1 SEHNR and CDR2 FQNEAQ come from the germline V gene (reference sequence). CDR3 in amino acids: CASSSGRSNTIYF. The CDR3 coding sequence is TGTGCCAGCAGCTCGGGGCGTTCAAACACCATATATTTT.

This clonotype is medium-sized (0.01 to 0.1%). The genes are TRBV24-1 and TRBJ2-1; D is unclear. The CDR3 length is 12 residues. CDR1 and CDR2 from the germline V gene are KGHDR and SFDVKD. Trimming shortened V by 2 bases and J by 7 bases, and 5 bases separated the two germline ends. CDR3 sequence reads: CATSDSANEQFF. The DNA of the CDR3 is TGTGCCACCAGTGATTCGGCGAATGAGCAGTTCTTC.